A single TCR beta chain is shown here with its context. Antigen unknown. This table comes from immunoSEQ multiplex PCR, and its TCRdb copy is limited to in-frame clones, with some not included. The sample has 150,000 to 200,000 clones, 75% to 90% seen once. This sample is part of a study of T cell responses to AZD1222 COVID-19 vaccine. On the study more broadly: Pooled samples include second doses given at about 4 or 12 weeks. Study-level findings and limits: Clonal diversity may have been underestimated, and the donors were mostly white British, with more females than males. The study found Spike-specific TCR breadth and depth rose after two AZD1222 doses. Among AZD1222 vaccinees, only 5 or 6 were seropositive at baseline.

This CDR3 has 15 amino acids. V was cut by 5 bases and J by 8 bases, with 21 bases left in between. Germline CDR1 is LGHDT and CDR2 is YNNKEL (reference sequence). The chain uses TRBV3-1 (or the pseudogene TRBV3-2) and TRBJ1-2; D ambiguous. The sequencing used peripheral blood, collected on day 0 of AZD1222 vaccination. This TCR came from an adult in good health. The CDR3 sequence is CASSKLTGGYPGYTF. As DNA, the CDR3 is TGTGCCAGCAGCAAATTGACGGGCGGATACCCCGGCTACACCTTC.